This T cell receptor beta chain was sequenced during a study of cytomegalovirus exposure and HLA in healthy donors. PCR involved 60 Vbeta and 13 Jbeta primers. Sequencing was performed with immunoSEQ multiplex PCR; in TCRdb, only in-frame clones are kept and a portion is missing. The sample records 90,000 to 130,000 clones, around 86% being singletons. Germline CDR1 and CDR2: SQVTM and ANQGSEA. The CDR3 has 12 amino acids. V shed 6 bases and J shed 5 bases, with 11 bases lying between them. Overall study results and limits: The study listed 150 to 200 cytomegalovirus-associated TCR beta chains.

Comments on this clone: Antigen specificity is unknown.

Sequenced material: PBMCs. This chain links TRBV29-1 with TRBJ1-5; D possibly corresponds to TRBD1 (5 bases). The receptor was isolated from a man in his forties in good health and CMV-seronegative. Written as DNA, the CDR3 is TGCAGCGTACAGGTGAAGGATCAGCCCCAGCATTTT. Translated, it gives CSVQVKDQPQHF.